This record covers a single T cell receptor beta chain. The sample is drawn from a study of OX40 agonist ivuxolimab in advanced cancers. Whole-study context: Each dose-escalation patient presented with hepatocellular carcinoma, melanoma, renal cell or head and neck cancer.

Profiled with immunoSEQ multiplex PCR; TCRdb holds only in-frame clones, not every one. The sample lists about 75,000 clones; about 92% were seen once. The sequencing here drew on CD4+ or CD8+ T cells sorted from blood, taken in a trial of the OX40 agonist ivuxolimab. The clonotype was recovered from an adult with an advanced solid tumor such as melanoma, head and neck, liver or kidney cancer.

The CDR3 reads CASSLRGTGDEKLFF. The CDR3 DNA reads TGTGCCAGCAGCTTAAGGGGGACAGGGGATGAAAAACTGTTTTTT. The chain links TRBV7-9 to TRBJ1-4; 10 nucleotides match TRBD1. In germline, CDR1 is SEHNR, CDR2 FQNEAQ (reference sequence). This CDR3 contains 15 residues. With V trimmed by 2 bases and J by 6 bases, 3 bases remained unmatched. The complete variable domain, with remaining parts taken from reference TRBV7-9 and TRBJ1-4, reads DTGVSQNPRHKITKRGQNVTFRCDPISEHNRLYWYRQTLGQGPEFLTYFQNEAQLEKSRLLSDRFSAERPKGSFSTLEIQRTEQGDSAMYLCASSLRGTGDEKLFFGSGTQLSVL.